This entry lists 8 T cell receptor beta chains sequenced from one sample in a study of technical replicates of blood from a few donors. The method was immunoSEQ multiplex PCR; TCRdb's version includes in-frame clones alone and lacks a portion of them. The sample lists about 80,000 clones, about 97% seen once, with approximately 0.2% in the top ten. The sample taken for sequencing was T cells isolated from PBMCs. The receptors were sampled from a human donor in good health.

The chain recombines TRBV6-5 with TRBJ1-1; 10 bases align to TRBD1. The germline V gene has CDR1 MNHEY and CDR2 SVGAGI. V lost 4 bases to trimming and J lost 8 bases; unmatched junction nucleotides: 7. The CDR3 is 14 amino acids. Written as DNA, the CDR3 is TGTGCCAGCAGTTGGACAGGGGGTATAACAGAAGCTTTCTTT. Translating gives CASSWTGGITEAFF.

The gene calls are TRBV5-4 and TRBJ1-2; 9 bases agree with TRBD1. V lost 4 bases to trimming and J lost 2 bases; unmatched junction nucleotides: 9. The CDR3 is 16 amino acids. Germline-derived CDR1 and CDR2 are SGHNT and YYREEE (reference sequence). The CDR3 loop reads CASSDGTGNANYGYTF. CDR3 DNA sequence: TGTGCCAGCAGCGATGGGACAGGGAACGCAAACTATGGCTACACCTTC.

V usage is TRBV7-8 and J usage is TRBJ1-2; D gene unclear. CDR1 and CDR2 (germline): SGHVS, FQNEAQ. CDR3 length: 20 amino acids. V dropped 1 base and J dropped 4 bases, with 28 bases sitting between them. The CDR3 bases are TGTGCCAGCAGCTTAGGCGGAGCTGGTATTACTGAGGAGCCGATCTATGGCTACACCTTC. Its translation is CASSLGGAGITEEPIYGYTF. Using reference TRBV7-8 and TRBJ1-2 for the parts outside the CDR3, the full variable domain is GAGVSQSPRYKVAKRGQDVALRCDPISGHVSLFWYQQALGQGPEFLTYFQNEAQLDKSGLPSDRFFAERPEGSVSTLKIQRTQQEDSAVYLCASSLGGAGITEEPIYGYTFGSGTRLTVV.

The rearrangement joins TRBV2 to TRBJ1-6; D may be TRBD1 (5 bases). CDR3 length: 12 amino acids. V gave up 9 bases and J gave up 5 bases, with 8 bases separating them. Per the germline V gene, CDR1 is SNHLY and CDR2 is FYNNEI. DNA for the CDR3: TGTGCCAGACAGGAAAATAATTCACCCCTCCACTTT. Amino acids: CARQENNSPLHF.

V usage is TRBV4-1 and J usage is TRBJ2-7, with 11 bases that match TRBD2. In germline, CDR1 is MGHRA, CDR2 YSYEKL. CDR3 size: 15 residues. Trimming took 1 base from V and 6 from J; bases not matched to a gene: 5. The CDR3 spells CASSQVVAGGLEQYF. Written as DNA, the CDR3 is TGCGCCAGCAGCCAAGTAGTAGCGGGAGGGCTCGAGCAGTACTTC.

This clone was seen a single time. This chain joins TRBV11-3 and TRBJ2-7; 10 nucleotides align to TRBD1. The trim removed 4 bases at V and 3 bases at J, leaving 9 bases unmatched. Germline CDR1 and CDR2: SGHNT and YENEEA. The CDR3 loop spans 16 amino acids. The CDR3 DNA sequence: TGTGCCAGCAGCTGTTACCCGGGACAGGGGATCTACGAGCAGTACTTC. Residues: CASSCYPGQGIYEQYF. Drawing the rest from reference TRBV11-3 and TRBJ2-7, the complete variable domain is EAGVVQSPRYKIIEKKQPVAFWCNPISGHNTLYWYLQNLGQGPELLIRYENEEAVDDSQLPKDRFSAERLKGVDSTLKIQPAELGDSAVYLCASSCYPGQGIYEQYFGPGTRLTVT.

J is TRBJ2-7 and V is TRBV23-1, with 7 bases that match TRBD1. TRBV23-1 is an open reading frame whose function is uncertain. This CDR3 comprises 14 residues. The J segment lost 3 bases and the V segment lost 2 bases, leaving 4 bases of the junction unmatched. CDR3 residues: CASSQRDRFYEQYF. The CDR3 DNA reads TGCGCCAGCAGTCAAAGGGACAGATTCTACGAGCAGTACTTC.

V gene TRBV19 combines with J gene TRBJ2-7; D is ambiguous. This CDR3 comprises 13 residues. Germline CDR1 reads LNHDA; CDR2 reads SQIVND (reference sequence). The V and J ends lost 3 bases and 1 base respectively, with 7 bases between them. The CDR3 here is CASSIGLSYEQYF. CDR3 bases: TGTGCCAGTAGTATTGGGCTTTCCTACGAGCAGTACTTC. Variable domain in full (rest from reference TRBV19 and TRBJ2-7): DGGITQSPKYLFRKEGQNVTLSCEQNLNHDAMYWYRQDPGQGLRLIYYSQIVNDFQKGDIAEGYSVSREKKESFPLTVTSAQKNPTAFYLCASSIGLSYEQYFGPGTRLTVT.